What follows are 23 T cell receptor beta chains derived from one specimen sequenced in a study of control samples from healthy donors and cancer patients. Clones were read by immunoSEQ multiplex PCR, and TCRdb kept only the in-frame ones, dropping some. The data contain about 150,000 clones, over 90% of them seen just once; the ten biggest clones take up approximately 2.5%. The specimen was blood. Receptors originate from a man over 45 in good health.

This clone was seen once. The chain couples TRBV7-3 to TRBJ1-6, with a possible D match to TRBD1 (6 bases). Trimming removed 8 bases from V and 10 bases from J, with 18 bases in between. The length of the CDR3 is 14 residues. CDR1 is SGHTA, CDR2 FQGTGA, per germline. The CDR3: CASPGGPMLSPLHF. CDR3 coding DNA: TGTGCCAGCCCGGGGGGCCCAATGTTATCACCCCTCCACTTT. The full variable domain, its missing parts supplied by reference TRBV7-3 and TRBJ1-6, is GAGVSQTPSNKVTEKGKYVELRCDPISGHTALYWYRQSLGQGPEFLIYFQGTGAADDSGLPNDRFFAVRPEGSVSTLKIQRTERGDSAVYLCASPGGPMLSPLHFGNGTRLTVT.

The CDR3 DNA is TGTGCCAGTAGTATATTAGCGGGAACAGAGCAGTTCTTC. Translating it yields CASSILAGTEQFF. This chain uses TRBV19 with TRBJ2-1, with 8 bases matching TRBD2. In germline, CDR1 is LNHDA, CDR2 SQIVND (reference sequence). The CDR3 contains 13 residues. V was clipped by 2 bases and J by 10 bases; unmatched bases: 4.

This chain connects TRBV5-1 to TRBJ1-4; D is ambiguous. The CDR3 consists of 14 residues. With 3 bases removed from V and 0 bases from J, the gap between germline ends came to 6 bases. Per the germline V gene, CDR1 is SGHRS and CDR2 is YFSETQ. For the CDR3, the DNA is TGCGCCAGCAGCTACCTAGCAACTAATGAAAAACTGTTTTTT. Protein product: CASSYLATNEKLFF.

This clone was seen just once. The gene calls are TRBV12-3 or TRBV12-4 and TRBJ1-2; possibly TRBD1 for D (6 bases). Trimming took 5 bases from V and 5 from J, leaving 12 bases between them. The CDR3 has 13 residues. The DNA for the CDR3 is TGTGCCAGCAGTGGGCGGACAGCATATGGCTACACCTTC. Amino acid sequence: CASSGRTAYGYTF.

The table lists this clone with a count of one. DNA of the CDR3: TGTGCCAGCAGCTTATTTGCCAGAGCGAACACTGAAGCTTTCTTT. Translation gives CASSLFARANTEAFF. This rearrangement joins TRBV11-2 to TRBJ1-1; D gene unclear. Germline V gene lookup returns CDR1 SGHAT and CDR2 FQNNGV. The ends were cut back, 2 bases at V and 1 base at J, with 11 bases in the middle. The CDR3 consists of 15 residues.

The CDR3 DNA is TGTGCCAGCAGCTTAGACCCAACCTGGGCCAATGAGCAGTTCTTC. It is translated as CASSLDPTWANEQFF. The chain combines TRBV7-3 with TRBJ2-1; D ambiguous. V lost 2 bases and J 6 bases, leaving 14 bases between the germline ends. CDR1 SGHTA and CDR2 FQGTGA come from the germline V gene. This CDR3 has 15 amino acids.

J is TRBJ1-5 and V is TRBV12-3 or TRBV12-4, with D maybe TRBD1 (5 bases). This CDR3 is built from 13 residues. Deletions cut 6 bases from V and 4 bases from J, with 10 bases between. The CDR3 loop reads CASSRQFNQPQHF. Written as DNA, the CDR3 is TGTGCCAGCAGCCGACAGTTTAATCAGCCCCAGCATTTT.

The V gene is TRBV7-8, the J gene TRBJ2-7, with D possibly matching TRBD2 (6 bases). Germline V gene data show CDR1 as SGHVS and CDR2 as FQNEAQ. V lost 2 bases and J 7 bases, leaving 15 bases between the germline ends. CDR3 length equals 14 residues. The CDR3 sequence is CASSLPGVVGEQYF. CDR3 nucleotides: TGTGCCAGCAGCTTACCGGGAGTAGTTGGGGAGCAGTACTTC.

J is TRBJ2-2 and V is TRBV5-1; the match to TRBD1 covers 8 bases. V gave up 3 bases and J gave up 0 bases; unmatched junction bases: 7. CDR3 length: 17 residues. The germline V gene has CDR1 SGHRS and CDR2 YFSETQ. CDR3 in amino acids: CASSSDSQGANTGELFF. CDR3 coding DNA: TGCGCCAGCAGCTCAGATTCACAGGGGGCGAACACCGGGGAGCTGTTTTTT.

The chain employs TRBV12-3 or TRBV12-4 and TRBJ1-5, with 7 nucleotides matching TRBD1. CDR3 size: 13 residues. V trimming: 6 bases; J trimming: 4 bases; junction bases outside the gene matches: 3. The CDR3 nucleotides read TGTGCCAGCAGGACGGGACAGAATCAGCCCCAGCATTTT. Protein product: CASRTGQNQPQHF.

The chain has TRBV11-3 and TRBJ2-7; 7 bases fit TRBD1. Germline V lookup: CDR1 SGHNT, CDR2 YENEEA. Trimming at V came to 5 bases and at J to 0 bases, leaving 7 bases not matched to a gene. The CDR3 is made up of 15 amino acids. The CDR3 nucleotides read TGTGCCAGCAGCGTCGGACAGGTTCACTCCTACGAGCAGTACTTC. Translating gives CASSVGQVHSYEQYF.

The chain couples TRBV4-1 to TRBJ2-1; TRBD1 matches 8 bases. The CDR3 runs 17 residues. Per germline, CDR1 MGHRA and CDR2 YSYEKL. V was clipped by 0 bases and J by 2 bases; unmatched bases: 6. CDR3 region: CASSQDSGTGPYNEQFF. The CDR3 coding sequence is TGCGCCAGCAGCCAAGATAGTGGGACAGGCCCCTACAATGAGCAGTTCTTC.

V is TRBV6-5 and J is TRBJ2-6, with no clear D. V was shortened by 8 bases and J by 3 bases, with 5 bases between the two germline ends. Germline values: CDR1 MNHEY, CDR2 SVGAGI. The CDR3 contains 12 residues. CDR3 in amino acids: CASAFGANVLTF. The CDR3 nucleotides read TGTGCCAGCGCGTTTGGGGCCAACGTCCTGACTTTC.

J is TRBJ1-4 and V is TRBV28, with D tentatively TRBD1 (6 bases). CDR1 MDHEN and CDR2 SYDVKM come from the germline V gene. Trimming shortened V by 6 bases and J by 6 bases, and 11 bases separated the two germline ends. The CDR3 has 13 residues. CDR3 in amino acids: CASRTGNDEKLFF. The CDR3 DNA reads as TGTGCCAGCAGAACAGGGAATGATGAAAAACTGTTTTTT.

The V and J genes are TRBV2 and TRBJ2-3; TRBD2 agrees at 9 bases. Germline CDR1 is SNHLY and CDR2 is FYNNEI. V shed 7 bases and J 2 bases; nucleotides not matched to a gene: 7. This CDR3 has 15 amino acids. In DNA form, the CDR3 reads TGTGCCAGCAAAAAGGGCGGGAGGGCCACAGATACGCAGTATTTT. It yields the protein CASKKGGRATDTQYF.

V and J are TRBV15 and TRBJ1-1; a possible D gene is TRBD1 (5 bases). V was shortened by 3 bases and J by 4 bases, with 12 bases between the two germline ends. CDR3 length: 14 residues. The V gene's germline CDR1 is LNHNV and CDR2 YYDKDF (reference sequence). The CDR3 sequence: CATSSRDAVTEAFF. The CDR3 DNA follows: TGTGCCACCAGCAGCCGGGACGCGGTCACTGAAGCTTTCTTT. Full variable domain (missing parts from reference TRBV15 and TRBJ1-1): DAMVIQNPRYQVTQFGKPVTLSCSQTLNHNVMYWYQQKSSQAPKLLFHYYDKDFNNEADTPDNFQSRRPNTSFCFLDIRSPGLGDTAMYLCATSSRDAVTEAFFGQGTRLTVV.

Details on this clone: Because the CDR3's place on the DNA is in doubt, the DNA is left out and the CDR3 is given as listed by TCRdb. V and J are TRBV21-1 and TRBJ1-6. TRBV21-1 is marked as a pseudogene. The CDR3 contains 15 residues when both ends are counted. The CDR3 region is CASSKVGNGNSPLHF.

This chain links TRBV4-1 with TRBJ2-5, with D maybe TRBD2 (6 bases). The CDR3 contains 13 residues. Germline V gives CDR1 MGHRA, CDR2 YSYEKL. V was trimmed by 4 bases and J by 5 bases, leaving 11 bases between them. The CDR3, as DNA: TGCGCCAGCAGCCCACGCGGGGACGAGACCCAGTACTTC. Its protein is CASSPRGDETQYF.

J is TRBJ2-7 and V is TRBV19; D is possibly TRBD1 or TRBD2 (6 bases each). The CDR3 has 14 residues. Trimming pared 7 bases from V and 1 base from J, leaving 14 bases between. Germline V gene data show CDR1 as LNHDA and CDR2 as SQIVND (reference sequence). The CDR3 loop reads CASKRRDMSYEQYF. CDR3 bases: TGTGCCAGTAAGAGGCGGGACATGTCCTACGAGCAGTACTTC.

This clone appeared once. The rearrangement uses TRBV6-5 and TRBJ2-2, with D possibly being TRBD2 (6 bases). Germline CDR1 reads MNHEY; CDR2 reads SVGAGI. The CDR3 covers 15 residues. Trimming removed 10 bases at V and 4 bases at J, with 19 bases between. CDR3 coding DNA: TGTGCCACCGGGCCCCTGGCGCGGGGCACCGGGGAGCTGTTTTTT. It translates to CATGPLARGTGELFF.

The gene calls are TRBV7-2 and TRBJ1-1, with unresolved D. Trimming pared 1 base from V and 5 bases from J, leaving 8 bases between. The germline gives CDR1 SGHTA, CDR2 FQGNSA. The CDR3 totals 13 residues. The CDR3: CASSLGEMTEAFF. The CDR3, as DNA: TGTGCCAGCAGCTTAGGGGAGATGACTGAAGCTTTCTTT. The full variable domain, its missing parts supplied by reference TRBV7-2 and TRBJ1-1, is GAGVSQSPSNKVTEKGKDVELRCDPISGHTALYWYRQSLGQGLEFLIYFQGNSAPDKSGLPSDRFSAERTGGSVSTLTIQRTQQEDSAVYLCASSLGEMTEAFFGQGTRLTVV.

This rearrangement joins TRBV29-1 to TRBJ2-3; possibly TRBD2 for D (5 bases). The CDR3 totals 11 residues. The germline CDR1 and CDR2 sequences are SQVTM and ANQGSEA. The V and J ends lost 7 bases and 9 bases respectively, with 14 bases between them. Here the CDR3 DNA reads TGCAGCGCTATAAGGGAGCAAACGCAGTATTTT. It specifies CSAIREQTQYF.

This clone was seen just once. CDR3 sequence: CASSGAGGTYEQYF. The DNA for the CDR3 is TGTGCCAGCAGTGGTGCGGGAGGGACCTACGAGCAGTACTTC. The V call is TRBV27, the J call TRBJ2-7; 9 positions match TRBD2. Germline V gene sequence: CDR1 MNHEY, CDR2 SMNVEV (reference sequence). This CDR3 region has 14 residues. The J segment lost 2 bases and the V segment lost 5 bases, leaving 4 bases of the junction unmatched.